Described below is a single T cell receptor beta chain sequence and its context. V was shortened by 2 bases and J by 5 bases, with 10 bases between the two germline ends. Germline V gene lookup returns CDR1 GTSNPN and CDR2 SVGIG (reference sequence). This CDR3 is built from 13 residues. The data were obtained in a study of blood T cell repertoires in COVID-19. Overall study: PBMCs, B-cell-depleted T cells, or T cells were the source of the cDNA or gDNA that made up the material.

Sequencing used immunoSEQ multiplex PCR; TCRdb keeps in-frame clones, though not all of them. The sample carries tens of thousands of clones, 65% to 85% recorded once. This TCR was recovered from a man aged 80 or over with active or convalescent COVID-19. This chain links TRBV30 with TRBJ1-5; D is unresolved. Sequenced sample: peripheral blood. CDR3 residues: CAWSLYNDQPQHF. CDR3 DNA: TGTGCCTGGAGTCTTTACAATGATCAGCCCCAGCATTTT.